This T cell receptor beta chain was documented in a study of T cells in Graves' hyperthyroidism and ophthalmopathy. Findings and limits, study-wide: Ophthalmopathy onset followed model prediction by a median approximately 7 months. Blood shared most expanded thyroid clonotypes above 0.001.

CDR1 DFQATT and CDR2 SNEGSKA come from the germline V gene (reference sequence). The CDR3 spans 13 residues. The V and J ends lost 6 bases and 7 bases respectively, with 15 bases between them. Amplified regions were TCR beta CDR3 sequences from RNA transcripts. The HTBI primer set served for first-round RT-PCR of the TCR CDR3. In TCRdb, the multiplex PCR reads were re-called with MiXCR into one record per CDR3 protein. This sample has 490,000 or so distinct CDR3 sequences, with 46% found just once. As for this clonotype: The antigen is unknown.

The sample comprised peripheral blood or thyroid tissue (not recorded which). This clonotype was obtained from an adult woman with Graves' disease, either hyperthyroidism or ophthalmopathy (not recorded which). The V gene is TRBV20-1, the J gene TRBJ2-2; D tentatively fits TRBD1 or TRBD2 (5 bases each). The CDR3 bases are TGCAGTGCATCTGGGACCATAGGCGGGGAGCTGTTTTTT. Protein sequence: CSASGTIGGELFF.